This T cell receptor beta chain was retrieved from a study of human T cells and chemical hapten exposure. About the research overall: TCR yields differed between samples (mainly from small differences in pooled library volume).

Trimming left V 3 bases short and J 3 bases short, with 17 bases between. Looked up from germline, CDR1 is LNHDA and CDR2 is SQIVND (reference sequence). The CDR3 length is 16 residues. For the library, individual cDNA molecules each received unique molecular identifiers. In the study's own analysis: Individual samples carried between roughly 23,224 and 700,000 TCRs, with roughly 96,000 as the median. MiXCR, run by TCRdb on the RACE reads, gives a single entry per CDR3 protein. TCRdb's processing, not the study's, gives the V and J calls here. The data contain tens of thousands of distinct CDR3 sequences, about 8.6% of them seen just once; the ten biggest clones take up about 1.4%. General observations from the study: Those TCRs sitting above 1 in 1000 frequency stayed the same with DPC sensitization.

Time point meaning: healthy volunteer bleed at 6 weeks. It was unfractionated whole blood from which total RNA was extracted. This clonotype has a handful of counts. What it binds is unknown. The chain links TRBV19 to TRBJ1-2; D not certain. The sequence came from a male donor in good health. Some clones in this sample may be carry-over from other donors' samples. The specimen sequenced was whole blood. The CDR3 sequence: CASSIKWSLPHYGYTF. The CDR3 DNA sequence: TGTGCCAGTAGTATCAAGTGGTCCTTGCCCCACTATGGCTACACCTTC.